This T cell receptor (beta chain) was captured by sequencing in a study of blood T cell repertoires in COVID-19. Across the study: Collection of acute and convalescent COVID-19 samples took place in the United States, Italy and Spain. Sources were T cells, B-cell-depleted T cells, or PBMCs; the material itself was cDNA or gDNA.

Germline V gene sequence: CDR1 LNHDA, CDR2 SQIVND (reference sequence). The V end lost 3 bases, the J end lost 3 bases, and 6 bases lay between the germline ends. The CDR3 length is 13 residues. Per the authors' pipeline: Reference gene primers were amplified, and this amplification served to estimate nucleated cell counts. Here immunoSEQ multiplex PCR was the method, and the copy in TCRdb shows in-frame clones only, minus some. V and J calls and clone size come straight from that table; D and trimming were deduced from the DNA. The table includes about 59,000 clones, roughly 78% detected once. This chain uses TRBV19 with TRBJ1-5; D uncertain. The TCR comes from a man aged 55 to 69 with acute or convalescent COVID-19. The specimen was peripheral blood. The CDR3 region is CASSILDNQPQHF. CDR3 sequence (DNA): TGTGCCAGTAGTATTCTAGACAATCAGCCCCAGCATTTT.